This T cell receptor (beta chain) was sequenced for a study of blood T cell repertoires in COVID-19. About the research overall: The study drew acute and convalescent COVID-19 samples from the United States, Italy and Spain. PBMCs, B-cell-depleted T cells, or T cells were the source of the cDNA or gDNA that made up the material.

CDR3 length: 16 residues. Trimming left V 0 bases short and J 1 base short, with 9 bases between. Germline V CDR1 and CDR2: SEHNR, FQNEAQ (reference sequence). Original processing notes: The authors estimated nucleated cell counts from reference gene primer amplification. The assay was immunoSEQ multiplex PCR, and TCRdb's table has in-frame clones only and misses some. For V, J and clone size, that table is used; D and trimming come from the DNA. There are under 55,000 clones in the sample; over 80% occur only once, and approximately 5.3% lies in the top ten. Material: peripheral blood. The rearrangement uses TRBV7-9 and TRBJ2-2, with D possibly matching TRBD1 (6 bases). The receptor comes from a human donor in a cohort sampled during active COVID-19. The CDR3, as DNA: TGTGCCAGCAGCTTAGCGCAGACAGGGAACACCGGGGAGCTGTTTTTT. Translation gives CASSLAQTGNTGELFF.